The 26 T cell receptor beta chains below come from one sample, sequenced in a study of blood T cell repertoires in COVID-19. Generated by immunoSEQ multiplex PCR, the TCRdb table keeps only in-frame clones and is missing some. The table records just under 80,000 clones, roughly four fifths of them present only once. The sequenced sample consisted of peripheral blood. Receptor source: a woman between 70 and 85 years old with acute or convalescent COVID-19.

CDR3 in amino acids: CSAGSGAGNYGYTF. In DNA, the CDR3 is TGCAGCGCTGGGAGCGGGGCGGGTAACTATGGCTACACCTTC. The rearrangement links TRBV29-1 to TRBJ1-2, with D possibly TRBD1 on 5 matching bases. Trimming took 7 bases from V and 1 from J, leaving 16 bases between them. CDR3 size: 14 residues. Per germline, CDR1 SQVTM and CDR2 ANQGSEA.

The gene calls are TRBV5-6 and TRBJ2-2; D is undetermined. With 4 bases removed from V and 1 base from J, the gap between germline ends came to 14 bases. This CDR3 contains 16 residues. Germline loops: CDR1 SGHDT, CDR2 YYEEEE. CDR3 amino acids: CASSVTLNWNTGELFF. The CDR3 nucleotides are TGTGCCAGCAGCGTTACTCTCAACTGGAACACCGGGGAGCTGTTTTTT.

For the CDR3, the DNA is TGTGCTAGTGGTTTGGTTGTGTGGACTAGCGGGAGATCTCCAGATACGCAGTATTTT. Protein product: CASGLVVWTSGRSPDTQYF. The chain uses TRBV12-5 and TRBJ2-3; 13 bases match TRBD2. Germline V lookup: CDR1 LGHNT, CDR2 FRNRAP. Germline trimming cut 0 bases from V and 4 bases from J; bases unmatched to any gene: 10. The CDR3 spans 19 residues.

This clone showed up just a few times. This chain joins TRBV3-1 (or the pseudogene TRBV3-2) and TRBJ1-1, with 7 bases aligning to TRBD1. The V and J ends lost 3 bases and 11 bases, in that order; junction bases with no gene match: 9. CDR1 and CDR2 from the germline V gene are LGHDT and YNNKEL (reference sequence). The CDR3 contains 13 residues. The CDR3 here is CASSQGATGTAFF. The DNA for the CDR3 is TGTGCCAGCAGCCAGGGGGCGACAGGGACGGCTTTCTTT.

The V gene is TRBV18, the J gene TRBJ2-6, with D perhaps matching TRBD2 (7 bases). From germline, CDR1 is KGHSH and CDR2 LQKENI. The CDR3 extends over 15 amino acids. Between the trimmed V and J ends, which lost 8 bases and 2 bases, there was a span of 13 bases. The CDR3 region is CASTPGGPGANVLTF. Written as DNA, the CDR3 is TGTGCCAGCACCCCCGGGGGGCCTGGGGCCAACGTCCTGACTTTC.

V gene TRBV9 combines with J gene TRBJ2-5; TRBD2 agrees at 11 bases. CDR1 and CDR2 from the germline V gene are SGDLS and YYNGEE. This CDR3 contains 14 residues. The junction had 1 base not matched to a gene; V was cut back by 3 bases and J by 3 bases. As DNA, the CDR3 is TGTGCCAGCAGCGCGGGACTAGCGGAAGAGACCCAGTACTTC. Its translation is CASSAGLAEETQYF.

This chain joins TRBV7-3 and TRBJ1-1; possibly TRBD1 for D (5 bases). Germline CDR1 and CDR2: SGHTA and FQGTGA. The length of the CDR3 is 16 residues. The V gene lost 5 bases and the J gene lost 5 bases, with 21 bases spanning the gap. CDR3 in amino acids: CASSPLGRGVGTEAFF. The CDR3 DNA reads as TGTGCCAGCAGCCCGCTCGGAAGGGGCGTAGGGACTGAAGCTTTCTTT.

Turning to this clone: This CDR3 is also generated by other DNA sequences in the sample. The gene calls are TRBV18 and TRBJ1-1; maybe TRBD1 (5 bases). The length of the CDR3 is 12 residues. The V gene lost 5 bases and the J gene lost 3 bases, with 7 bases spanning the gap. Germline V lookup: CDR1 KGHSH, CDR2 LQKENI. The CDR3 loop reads CASSAGDTEAFF. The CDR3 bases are TGTGCCAGCTCAGCGGGGGACACTGAAGCTTTCTTT.

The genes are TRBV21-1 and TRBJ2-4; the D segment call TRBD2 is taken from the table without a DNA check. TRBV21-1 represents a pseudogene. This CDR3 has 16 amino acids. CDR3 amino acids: CASSKGVSRECDIQYF. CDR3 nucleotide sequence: TGTGCCAGCAGCAAAGGGGTCTCGCGGGAGTGTGACATTCAGTACTTC.

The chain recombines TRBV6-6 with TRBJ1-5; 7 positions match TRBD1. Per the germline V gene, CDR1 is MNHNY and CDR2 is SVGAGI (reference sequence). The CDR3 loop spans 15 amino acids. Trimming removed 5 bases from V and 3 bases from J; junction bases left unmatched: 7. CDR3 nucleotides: TGTGCCAGCAGTCACTTGGGACAGCACAATCAGCCCCAGCATTTT. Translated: CASSHLGQHNQPQHF.

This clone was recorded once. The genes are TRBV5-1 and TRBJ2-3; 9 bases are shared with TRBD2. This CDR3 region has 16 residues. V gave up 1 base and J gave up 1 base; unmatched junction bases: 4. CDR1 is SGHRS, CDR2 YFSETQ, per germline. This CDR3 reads CASSLNPSGGTDTQYF. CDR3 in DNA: TGCGCCAGCAGCTTGAATCCTAGCGGGGGCACAGATACGCAGTATTTT.

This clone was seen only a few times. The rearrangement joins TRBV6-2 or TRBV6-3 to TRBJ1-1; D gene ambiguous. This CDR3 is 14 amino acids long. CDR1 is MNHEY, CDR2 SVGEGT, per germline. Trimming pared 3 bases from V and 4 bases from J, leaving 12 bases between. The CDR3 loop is CASSYSQTLTEAFF. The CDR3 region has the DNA TGTGCCAGCAGTTATAGCCAGACCCTCACTGAAGCTTTCTTT.

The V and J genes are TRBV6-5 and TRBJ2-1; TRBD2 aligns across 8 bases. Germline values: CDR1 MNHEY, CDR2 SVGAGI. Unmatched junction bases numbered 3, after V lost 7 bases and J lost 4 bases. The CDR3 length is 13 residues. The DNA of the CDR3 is TGTGCCAGCAAACTAGCGGAATACAATGAGCAGTTCTTC. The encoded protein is CASKLAEYNEQFF.

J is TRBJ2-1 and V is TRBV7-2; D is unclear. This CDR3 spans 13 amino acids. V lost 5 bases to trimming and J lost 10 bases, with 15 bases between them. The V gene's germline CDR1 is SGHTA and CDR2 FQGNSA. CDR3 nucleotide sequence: TGTGCCAGCAGCCTGTACAAAACGAAGGAGCAGTTCTTC. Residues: CASSLYKTKEQFF. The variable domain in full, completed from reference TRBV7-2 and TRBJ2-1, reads GAGVSQSPSNKVTEKGKDVELRCDPISGHTALYWYRQSLGQGLEFLIYFQGNSAPDKSGLPSDRFSAERTGGSVSTLTIQRTQQEDSAVYLCASSLYKTKEQFFGPGTRLTVL.

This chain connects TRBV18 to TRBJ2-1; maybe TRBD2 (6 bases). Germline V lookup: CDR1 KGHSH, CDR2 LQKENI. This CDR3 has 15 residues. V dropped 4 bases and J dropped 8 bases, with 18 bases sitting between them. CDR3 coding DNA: TGTGCCAGCTCACTGATTTCCGGGAGAGTCGATGAGCAGTTCTTC. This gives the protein CASSLISGRVDEQFF.

CDR3 in amino acids: CASSLPGTEAFF. CDR3 DNA sequence: TGCGCCAGCAGCTTGCCGGGAACTGAAGCTTTCTTT. The rearrangement joins TRBV5-1 to TRBJ1-1; D not certain. V was pared by 1 base and J by 5 bases, with 6 bases between. CDR1 is SGHRS, CDR2 YFSETQ, per germline. The CDR3 totals 12 residues.

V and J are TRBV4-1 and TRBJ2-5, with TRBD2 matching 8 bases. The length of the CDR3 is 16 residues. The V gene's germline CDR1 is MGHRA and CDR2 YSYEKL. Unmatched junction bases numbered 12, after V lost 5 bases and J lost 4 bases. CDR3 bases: TGCGCCAGCAGCGAAACGTCGGGAGGGGCTTTAGAGACCCAGTACTTC. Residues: CASSETSGGALETQYF.

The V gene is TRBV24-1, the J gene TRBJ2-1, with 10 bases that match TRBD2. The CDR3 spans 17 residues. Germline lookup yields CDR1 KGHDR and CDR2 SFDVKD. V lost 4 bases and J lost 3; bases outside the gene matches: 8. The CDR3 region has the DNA TGTGCCACCAGTGACCCTTCAGCGGGAGGGCGCTACAATGAGCAGTTCTTC. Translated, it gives CATSDPSAGGRYNEQFF.

CDR3 in DNA: TGTGCCAGCAGTTCGCCTACTGTGAGGACTTCTCCAGAGCAGTTCTTC. Protein sequence: CASSSPTVRTSPEQFF. This chain connects TRBV28 to TRBJ2-1, with D possibly being TRBD2 (5 bases). Germline values: CDR1 MDHEN, CDR2 SYDVKM. The CDR3 spans 16 residues. Trimming pared 4 bases from V and 10 bases from J, leaving 23 bases between.

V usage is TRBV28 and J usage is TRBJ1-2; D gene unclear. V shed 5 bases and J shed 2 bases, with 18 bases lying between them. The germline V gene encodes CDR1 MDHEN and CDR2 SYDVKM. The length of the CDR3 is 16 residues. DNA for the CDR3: TGTGCCAGCAGTCAACCTACTCAGCGGGGAAACTATGGCTACACCTTC. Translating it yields CASSQPTQRGNYGYTF.

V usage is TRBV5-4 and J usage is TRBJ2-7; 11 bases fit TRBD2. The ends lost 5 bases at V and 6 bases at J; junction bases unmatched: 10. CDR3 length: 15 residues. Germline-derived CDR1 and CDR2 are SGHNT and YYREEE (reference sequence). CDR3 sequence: CASSTQLAGAREQYF. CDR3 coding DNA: TGTGCCAGCAGTACACAACTAGCGGGAGCTCGCGAGCAGTACTTC.

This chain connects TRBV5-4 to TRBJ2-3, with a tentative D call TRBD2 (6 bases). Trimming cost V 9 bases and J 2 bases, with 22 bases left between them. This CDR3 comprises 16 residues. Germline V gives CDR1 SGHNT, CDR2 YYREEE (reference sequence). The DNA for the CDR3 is TGTGCCACCCACCATGGAGGGGCTAGCACCACAGATACGCAGTATTTT. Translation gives CATHHGGASTTDTQYF.

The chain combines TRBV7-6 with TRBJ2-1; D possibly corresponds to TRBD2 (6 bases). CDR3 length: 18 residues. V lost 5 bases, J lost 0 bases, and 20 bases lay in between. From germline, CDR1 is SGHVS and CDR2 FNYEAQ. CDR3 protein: CASSPHSGTTSSYNEQFF. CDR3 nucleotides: TGTGCCAGCAGCCCCCATAGCGGAACCACCAGCTCCTACAATGAGCAGTTCTTC.

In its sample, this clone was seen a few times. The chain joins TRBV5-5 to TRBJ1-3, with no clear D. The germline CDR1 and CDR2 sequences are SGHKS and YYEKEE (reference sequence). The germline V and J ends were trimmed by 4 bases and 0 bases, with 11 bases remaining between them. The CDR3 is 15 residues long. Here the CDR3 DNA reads TGTGCCAGCAGCCAAGACGGGTTCTCTGGAAACACCATATATTTT. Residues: CASSQDGFSGNTIYF.

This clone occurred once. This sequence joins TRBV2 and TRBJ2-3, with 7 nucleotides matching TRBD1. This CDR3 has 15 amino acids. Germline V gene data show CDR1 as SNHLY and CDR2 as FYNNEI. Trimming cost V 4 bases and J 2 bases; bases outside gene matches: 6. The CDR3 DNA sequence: TGTGCCAGCAGTGTAGACAGGGACACCACAGATACGCAGTATTTT. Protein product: CASSVDRDTTDTQYF.

In nucleotides, the CDR3 is TGTGCCAGCAGTTCGCTGGCTTCACCCCTCCACTTT. This translates into CASSSLASPLHF. This chain connects TRBV27 to TRBJ1-6; D remains unclear. This CDR3 comprises 12 residues. Germline assignment: CDR1 MNHEY and CDR2 SMNVEV (reference sequence). The V and J ends lost 4 bases and 9 bases respectively, with 7 bases between them.